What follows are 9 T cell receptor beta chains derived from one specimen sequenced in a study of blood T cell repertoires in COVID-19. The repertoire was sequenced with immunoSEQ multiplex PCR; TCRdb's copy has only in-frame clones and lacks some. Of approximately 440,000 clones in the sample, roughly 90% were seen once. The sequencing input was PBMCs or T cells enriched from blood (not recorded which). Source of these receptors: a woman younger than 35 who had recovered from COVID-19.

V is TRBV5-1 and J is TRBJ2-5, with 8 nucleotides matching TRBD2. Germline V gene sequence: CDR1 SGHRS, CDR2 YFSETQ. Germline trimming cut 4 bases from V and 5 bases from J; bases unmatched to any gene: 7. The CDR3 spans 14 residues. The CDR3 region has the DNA TGCGCCAGCAGCGACGGACTAGCTGGGGAGACCCAGTACTTC. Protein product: CASSDGLAGETQYF. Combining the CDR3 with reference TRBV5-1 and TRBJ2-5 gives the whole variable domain KAGVTQTPRYLIKTRGQQVTLSCSPISGHRSVSWYQQTPGQGLQFLFEYFSETQRNKGNFPGRFSGRQFSNSRSEMNVSTLELGDSALYLCASSDGLAGETQYFGPGTRLLVL.

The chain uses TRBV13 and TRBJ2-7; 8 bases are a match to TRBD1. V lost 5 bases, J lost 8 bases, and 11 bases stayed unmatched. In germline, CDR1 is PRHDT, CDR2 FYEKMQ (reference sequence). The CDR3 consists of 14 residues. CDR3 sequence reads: CASSPGQGSFKQYF. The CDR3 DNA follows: TGTGCCAGCAGCCCCGGACAGGGTTCTTTCAAGCAGTACTTC. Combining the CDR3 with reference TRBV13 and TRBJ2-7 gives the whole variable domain AAGVIQSPRHLIKEKRETATLKCYPIPRHDTVYWYQQGPGQDPQFLISFYEKMQSDKGSIPDRFSAQQFSDYHSELNMSSLELGDSALYFCASSPGQGSFKQYFGPGTRLTVT.

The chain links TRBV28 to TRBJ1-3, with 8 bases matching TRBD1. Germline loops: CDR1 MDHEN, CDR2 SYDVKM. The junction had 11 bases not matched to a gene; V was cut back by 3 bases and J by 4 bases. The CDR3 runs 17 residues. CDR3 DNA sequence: TGTGCCAGCAGTTTCCTGGACAGGGAGGAGTGGGGAAACACCATATATTTT. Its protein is CASSFLDREEWGNTIYF.

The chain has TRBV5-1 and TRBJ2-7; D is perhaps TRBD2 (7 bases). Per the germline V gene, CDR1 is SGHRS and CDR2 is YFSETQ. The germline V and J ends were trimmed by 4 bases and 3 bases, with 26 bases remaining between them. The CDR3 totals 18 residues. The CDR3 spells CASSPGPRGGGPIYEQYF. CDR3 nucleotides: TGCGCCAGCAGCCCCGGCCCCCGAGGGGGGGGCCCAATCTACGAGCAGTACTTC. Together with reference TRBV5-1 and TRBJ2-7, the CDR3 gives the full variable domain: KAGVTQTPRYLIKTRGQQVTLSCSPISGHRSVSWYQQTPGQGLQFLFEYFSETQRNKGNFPGRFSGRQFSNSRSEMNVSTLELGDSALYLCASSPGPRGGGPIYEQYFGPGTRLTVT.

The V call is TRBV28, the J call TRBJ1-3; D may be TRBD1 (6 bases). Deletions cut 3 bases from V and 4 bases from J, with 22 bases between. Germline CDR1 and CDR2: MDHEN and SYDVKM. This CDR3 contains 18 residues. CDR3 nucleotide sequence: TGTGCCAGCAGTTTCAGCTTTGTTCCCGGGACAACCGGAAACACCATATATTTT. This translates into CASSFSFVPGTTGNTIYF.

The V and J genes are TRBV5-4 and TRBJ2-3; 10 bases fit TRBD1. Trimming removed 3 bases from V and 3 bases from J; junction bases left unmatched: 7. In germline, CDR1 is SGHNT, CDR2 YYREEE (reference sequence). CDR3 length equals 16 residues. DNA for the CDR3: TGTGCCAGCAGCTGGGGGATGGGACAGGGGACAGATACGCAGTATTTT. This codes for CASSWGMGQGTDTQYF.

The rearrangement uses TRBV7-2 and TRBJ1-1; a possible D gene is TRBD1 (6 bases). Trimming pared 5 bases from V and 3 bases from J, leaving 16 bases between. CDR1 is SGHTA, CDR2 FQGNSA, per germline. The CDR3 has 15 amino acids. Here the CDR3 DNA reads TGTGCCAGCAGCGGCCCCAGGGGTCTGGACACTGAAGCTTTCTTT. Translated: CASSGPRGLDTEAFF.

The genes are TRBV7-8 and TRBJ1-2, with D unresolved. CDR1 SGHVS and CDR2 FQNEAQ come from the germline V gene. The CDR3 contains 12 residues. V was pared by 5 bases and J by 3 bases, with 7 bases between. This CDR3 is CASSPRDYGYTF. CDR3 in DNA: TGTGCCAGCAGCCCGAGGGACTATGGCTACACCTTC.

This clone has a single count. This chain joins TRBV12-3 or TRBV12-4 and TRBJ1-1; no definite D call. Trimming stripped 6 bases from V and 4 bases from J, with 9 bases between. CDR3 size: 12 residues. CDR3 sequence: CASSPLGTEAFF. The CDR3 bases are TGTGCCAGCAGCCCTCTCGGCACTGAAGCTTTCTTT.